Below, 32 T cell receptor beta chains from the same sample are listed, as sequenced in a study of cytomegalovirus exposure and HLA in healthy donors. PCR used 60 Vbeta primers and 13 Jbeta primers. Libraries were prepared by immunoSEQ multiplex PCR; TCRdb keeps only in-frame clonotypes and omits some of them. The sample data list about 20,000 clones. The sequenced sample consisted of PBMCs. The receptors stem from a man aged 55 to 70 in good health and CMV-seropositive.

V and J are TRBV30 and TRBJ1-2; maybe TRBD1 (5 bases). Germline CDR1 reads GTSNPN; CDR2 reads SVGIG (reference sequence). The V gene lost 1 base and the J gene lost 2 bases, with 11 bases spanning the gap. The CDR3 loop spans 14 amino acids. The CDR3 DNA reads as TGTGCCTGGAGTGGTTGGAGGGGAAACTATGGCTACACCTTC. Protein sequence: CAWSGWRGNYGYTF.

The rearrangement uses TRBV6-6 and TRBJ2-7; D not resolved. The CDR3 is 14 amino acids. Trimming took off 2 bases at V and 0 bases at J, with 8 bases between the two ends. Germline loops: CDR1 MNHNY, CDR2 SVGAGI (reference sequence). The CDR3 sequence: CASSYGQSSYEQYF. In DNA, the CDR3 is TGTGCCAGCAGTTACGGGCAGAGCTCCTACGAGCAGTACTTC.

The chain couples TRBV5-1 to TRBJ1-1; D unclear. V was cut by 0 bases and J by 7 bases, with 13 bases left in between. This CDR3 is built from 14 residues. Germline CDR1 SGHRS, CDR2 YFSETQ. CDR3 in amino acids: CASSLVESAYEAFF. CDR3 bases: TGCGCCAGCAGCTTGGTCGAGTCCGCATATGAAGCTTTCTTT.

V usage is TRBV29-1 and J usage is TRBJ2-7, with 13 nucleotides matching TRBD2. V lost 4 bases, J lost 6 bases, and 9 bases stayed unmatched. CDR1 and CDR2 from the germline V gene are SQVTM and ANQGSEA. This CDR3 comprises 15 residues. CDR3 nucleotides: TGCAGCGTTGGAGCGGGACTAGCGGGAAATAGCGAGCAGTACTTC. It yields the protein CSVGAGLAGNSEQYF.

The J gene is TRBJ2-1, the V gene TRBV4-2, with 14 bases fitting TRBD2. This CDR3 spans 16 amino acids. Germline V CDR1 and CDR2: LGHNA, YNFKEQ. J lost 9 bases, V lost 4 bases, and 8 bases had no gene match. The CDR3 reads CASSPGTSGSVFEQFF. In DNA, the CDR3 is TGTGCCAGCAGCCCCGGGACTAGCGGGAGTGTTTTTGAGCAGTTCTTC.

The chain carries TRBV25-1 and TRBJ1-1, with TRBD1 matching over 8 bases. CDR3 size: 15 residues. With V trimmed by 0 bases and J by 5 bases, 5 bases remained unmatched. The V gene's germline CDR1 is MGHDK and CDR2 SYGVNS. The CDR3 region has the DNA TGTGCCAGCAGTGAATACAGGGGGCGTGAAACTGAAGCTTTCTTT. Translating it yields CASSEYRGRETEAFF.

The rearrangement uses TRBV30 and TRBJ1-5; no reliable D call. CDR3 size: 17 residues. The V end was cut by 0 bases, the J end by 0 bases, with 15 bases between. Germline CDR1 GTSNPN, CDR2 SVGIG (reference sequence). CDR3: CAWSVRGSYLSNQPQHF. The CDR3 DNA is TGTGCCTGGAGTGTGCGGGGTTCTTACCTTAGCAATCAGCCCCAGCATTTT.

The rearrangement uses TRBV18 and TRBJ2-3, with D maybe TRBD1 (6 bases). This CDR3 comprises 15 residues. From germline, CDR1 is KGHSH and CDR2 LQKENI. The V and J ends lost 6 bases and 4 bases respectively, with 17 bases between them. The CDR3 DNA sequence: TGTGCCAGCTCCGAAAGGAGGACAGCGGCAGATACGCAGTATTTT. It codes for CASSERRTAADTQYF.

V and J are TRBV30 and TRBJ2-7; 8 bases are a match to TRBD1. The germline gives CDR1 GTSNPN, CDR2 SVGIG (reference sequence). The CDR3 is 14 amino acids. The junction had 3 bases not matched to a gene; V was cut back by 2 bases and J by 0 bases. CDR3 bases: TGTGCCTGGAGTCGGACAGGGAGCTCCTACGAGCAGTACTTC. The encoded protein is CAWSRTGSSYEQYF.

The chain employs TRBV2 and TRBJ1-5; D unresolved. Trimming took 3 bases from V and 5 from J, leaving 11 bases between them. Germline assignment: CDR1 SNHLY and CDR2 FYNNEI. The CDR3 covers 14 residues. CDR3 nucleotide sequence: TGTGCCAGCAGTGATCGGGGTATTGATCAGCCCCAGCATTTT. This sequence encodes CASSDRGIDQPQHF.

V is TRBV2 and J is TRBJ2-4; 8 bases line up with TRBD2. Germline V gene sequence: CDR1 SNHLY, CDR2 FYNNEI. This CDR3 comprises 14 residues. The ends lost 4 bases at V and 13 bases at J; junction bases unmatched: 12. CDR3 sequence reads: CASSVLGSGGIQYF. DNA for the CDR3: TGTGCCAGCAGTGTATTGGGATCGGGAGGGATCCAGTACTTC.

The chain is built from TRBV20-1 and TRBJ2-7; D gene uncertain. Trimming removed 6 bases at V and 7 bases at J, with 10 bases between. This CDR3 has 10 amino acids. Germline values: CDR1 DFQATT, CDR2 SNEGSKA (reference sequence). The CDR3 DNA reads TGCAGTGCCGCCGCGGAAGAGCAGTACTTC. Translated: CSAAAEEQYF.

The chain couples TRBV18 to TRBJ2-1, with a tentative D call TRBD2 (6 bases). Germline CDR1 KGHSH, CDR2 LQKENI. V was pared by 0 bases and J by 3 bases, with 18 bases between. There are 18 residues in the CDR3. This chain's CDR3 is CASSPPPLFGGSYNEQFF. In DNA, the CDR3 is TGTGCCAGCTCACCACCTCCTTTATTTGGGGGGAGCTACAATGAGCAGTTCTTC.

The V and J genes are TRBV6-6 and TRBJ1-5, with D unresolved. The ends were cut back, 4 bases at V and 12 bases at J, with 16 bases in the middle. Germline-derived CDR1 and CDR2 are MNHNY and SVGAGI (reference sequence). This CDR3 has 13 amino acids. The CDR3 sequence is CASSSGSLSHQHF. The CDR3 bases are TGTGCCAGCAGTTCAGGATCCCTATCGCACCAGCATTTT.

This chain connects TRBV18 to TRBJ2-3, with 14 bases that match TRBD2. Per germline, CDR1 KGHSH and CDR2 LQKENI. The V segment lost 3 bases and the J segment 5 bases; nucleotides outside the gene matches: 10. The CDR3 is made up of 18 amino acids. The CDR3 here is CASSPPTSGRARGDTQYF. The CDR3 DNA sequence: TGTGCCAGCTCACCTCCGACTAGCGGGAGGGCCAGAGGAGATACGCAGTATTTT.

J is TRBJ2-1 and V is TRBV6-5, with D possibly TRBD2 on 5 matching bases. The CDR3 extends over 13 amino acids. The germline V gene has CDR1 MNHEY and CDR2 SVGAGI. V was pared by 5 bases and J by 11 bases, with 16 bases between. The chain's CDR3 is CASSPGLPSKQFF. The CDR3 coding sequence is TGTGCCAGCAGTCCAGGACTCCCGAGTAAGCAGTTCTTC.

The rearrangement joins TRBV5-1 to TRBJ1-5; D gene uncertain. Germline values: CDR1 SGHRS, CDR2 YFSETQ. The CDR3 is 15 amino acids. V dropped 0 bases and J dropped 10 bases, with 17 bases sitting between them. The CDR3 spells CASSLGVGPFYPQHF. Written as DNA, the CDR3 is TGCGCCAGCAGCTTGGGGGTGGGCCCCTTCTATCCCCAGCATTTT.

This chain uses TRBV2 with TRBJ1-5, with D possibly TRBD1 on 6 matching bases. CDR1 and CDR2 from the germline V gene are SNHLY and FYNNEI. The CDR3 spans 14 residues. V lost 5 bases and J 7 bases, leaving 15 bases between the germline ends. The CDR3 DNA reads as TGTGCCAGCAGTCTCACAGGGAAAGGGCAGCCCCAGCATTTT. It specifies CASSLTGKGQPQHF.

V is TRBV11-2 and J is TRBJ1-5; the D is unclear. Looked up from germline, CDR1 is SGHAT and CDR2 is FQNNGV. V dropped 4 bases and J dropped 6 bases, with 10 bases sitting between them. The CDR3 loop spans 13 amino acids. CDR3 sequence: CASSSPGGQPQHF. CDR3 sequence (DNA): TGTGCCAGCAGCTCCCCGGGAGGTCAGCCCCAGCATTTT.

The rearrangement links TRBV19 to TRBJ1-5; D might be TRBD1 (5 bases). The CDR3 extends over 15 amino acids. In germline, CDR1 is LNHDA, CDR2 SQIVND (reference sequence). Trimming stripped 5 bases from V and 2 bases from J, with 13 bases between. The CDR3 protein is CASSPRVMGNQPQHF. The CDR3 coding sequence is TGTGCCAGTAGTCCCAGGGTTATGGGCAATCAGCCCCAGCATTTT.

V gene TRBV7-9 combines with J gene TRBJ1-5; no clear D gene. V was cut by 3 bases and J by 6 bases, with 9 bases left in between. This CDR3 region has 13 residues. In germline, CDR1 is SEHNR, CDR2 FQNEAQ (reference sequence). CDR3 DNA sequence: TGTGCCAGCAGCTTCACGGGTGTTCAGCCCCAGCATTTT. Amino acids: CASSFTGVQPQHF.

The V call is TRBV5-1, the J call TRBJ2-5, with D possibly matching TRBD1 (6 bases). The germline CDR1 and CDR2 sequences are SGHRS and YFSETQ. This CDR3 is built from 12 residues. Trimming took 0 bases from V and 14 from J, leaving 14 bases between them. CDR3 nucleotide sequence: TGCGCCAGCAGCTTGGAAAGGGCAGGGGTTTACTTC. Translating it yields CASSLERAGVYF. The complete variable domain, with remaining parts taken from reference TRBV5-1 and TRBJ2-5, reads KAGVTQTPRYLIKTRGQQVTLSCSPISGHRSVSWYQQTPGQGLQFLFEYFSETQRNKGNFPGRFSGRQFSNSRSEMNVSTLELGDSALYLCASSLERAGVYFGPGTRLLVL.

This rearrangement joins TRBV10-3 to TRBJ2-1, with 7 bases identical to TRBD1. CDR1 and CDR2 (germline): ENHRY, SYGVKD. The CDR3 consists of 17 residues. V shed 5 bases, J shed 2 bases, and the junction held 12 bases outside the gene matches. Here the CDR3 DNA reads TGTGCCATCAGTACCGTGACAGGGCGAATCCCCTACAATGAGCAGTTCTTC. Its protein is CAISTVTGRIPYNEQFF.

The V call is TRBV20-1, the J call TRBJ2-7, with D perhaps matching TRBD1 (5 bases). The CDR3 is made up of 11 amino acids. Trimming removed 4 bases from V and 1 base from J, with 5 bases in between. Looked up from germline, CDR1 is DFQATT and CDR2 is SNEGSKA (reference sequence). CDR3 sequence: CSAKGSYEQYF. The CDR3 coding sequence is TGCAGTGCTAAGGGGTCCTACGAGCAGTACTTC.

This chain links TRBV7-9 with TRBJ2-3, with 7 bases identical to TRBD1. CDR1 SEHNR and CDR2 FQNEAQ come from the germline V gene (reference sequence). This CDR3 contains 16 residues. Trimming at V came to 2 bases and at J to 2 bases, leaving 7 bases not matched to a gene. CDR3 loop: CASSLPRTGPTDTQYF. CDR3 sequence (DNA): TGTGCCAGCAGCTTACCCCGGACAGGTCCCACAGATACGCAGTATTTT.

V is TRBV11-3 and J is TRBJ2-2; 9 nucleotides match TRBD1. Germline V gene lookup returns CDR1 SGHNT and CDR2 YENEEA. V lost 5 bases, J lost 7 bases, and 5 bases stayed unmatched. The CDR3 extends over 14 amino acids. The DNA for the CDR3 is TGTGCCAGCAGCCGGGACAGGGCACACGGGGAGCTGTTTTTT. Translated, it gives CASSRDRAHGELFF.

The rearrangement links TRBV6-1 to TRBJ1-2, with 8 bases fitting TRBD1. After removal of 5 bases from V and 4 bases from J, the junction contained 9 bases not matched to a gene. Germline V gene data show CDR1 as MNHNS and CDR2 as SASEGT. The CDR3 has 15 amino acids. This chain's CDR3 is CASSRQGQGAYGYTF. CDR3 nucleotides: TGTGCCAGCAGTAGACAGGGGCAGGGGGCCTATGGCTACACCTTC.

V usage is TRBV29-1 and J usage is TRBJ1-1, with D unresolved. The CDR3 consists of 12 residues. Germline V gene data show CDR1 as SQVTM and CDR2 as ANQGSEA. Trimming cost V 2 bases and J 5 bases, with 9 bases left between them. DNA of the CDR3: TGCAGCGTTGAAAGCGGTGGGACTGAAGCTTTCTTT. Translating gives CSVESGGTEAFF.

V gene TRBV29-1 combines with J gene TRBJ1-2; no firm D call. Trimming stripped 6 bases from V and 13 bases from J, with 18 bases between. In germline, CDR1 is SQVTM, CDR2 ANQGSEA. CDR3 size: 11 residues. The CDR3 DNA reads TGCAGCGTCTATAACGATCTCGGAGGCACCTTC. Residues: CSVYNDLGGTF. Drawing the rest from reference TRBV29-1 and TRBJ1-2, the complete variable domain is SAVISQKPSRDICQRGTSLTIQCQVDSQVTMMFWYRQQPGQSLTLIATANQGSEATYESGFVIDKFPISRPNLTFSTLTVSNMSPEDSSIYLCSVYNDLGGTFGSGTRLTVV.

This chain uses TRBV10-2 with TRBJ2-3; TRBD2 matches 13 bases. Germline V gives CDR1 WSHSY, CDR2 SAAADI. Trimming at V came to 10 bases and at J to 3 bases, leaving 7 bases not matched to a gene. The CDR3 has 15 residues. In DNA, the CDR3 is TGCGCCACCAGACTAGCGGGAGGTAAAACAGATACGCAGTATTTT. It is translated as CATRLAGGKTDTQYF.

V gene TRBV5-4 combines with J gene TRBJ2-5; 8 nucleotides match TRBD1. J was trimmed by 5 bases and V by 4 bases; bases with no gene match: 4. Germline CDR1 reads SGHNT; CDR2 reads YYREEE (reference sequence). The CDR3 has 13 residues. This CDR3 is CASSVDRGETQYF. The CDR3 DNA follows: TGTGCCAGCAGCGTCGACAGGGGTGAGACCCAGTACTTC.

J is TRBJ2-7 and V is TRBV19; perhaps TRBD2 as D (6 bases). Trimming removed 3 bases at V and 2 bases at J, with 14 bases between. This CDR3 has 15 amino acids. Germline lookup yields CDR1 LNHDA and CDR2 SQIVND (reference sequence). In DNA form, the CDR3 reads TGTGCCAGTAGTATGGGCCTGGGAGGCACCTACGAGCAGTACTTC. It codes for CASSMGLGGTYEQYF.